The clone carrying this TCR beta chain showed up many times. As yet, its antigen is unknown. Absent ophthalmopathy progression within 18 months defined stable Graves' hyperthyroidism. Hyperthyroidism in the patients, aged 18 to 65, was newly diagnosed and under 2 months in duration. Out of roughly 9.1 ml of fresh peripheral blood came the PBMCs. This entry belongs to a study of T cells in Graves' hyperthyroidism and ophthalmopathy. Study-level points and caveats: The model foresaw ophthalmopathy a median approximately 6.3 months prior to onset.

The CDR3 contains 13 residues. Trimming took 7 bases from V and 3 from J; bases not matched to a gene: 6. CDR1 is SGHAT and CDR2 is FQNNGV in the germline V gene. RNA transcripts provided the source from which TCR beta CDR3 regions were amplified. An initial round of RT-PCR targeting the TCR CDR3 relied on the HTBI primer set. TCRdb re-called the multiplex PCR reads with MiXCR, one entry per CDR3 protein. The table has around 340,000 distinct CDR3 sequences, about 15% seen once. Sequenced: blood. The chain uses TRBV11-2 and TRBJ2-7; the match to TRBD2 covers 7 bases. The receptor was isolated from a woman in her twenties or thirties with Graves' hyperthyroidism. CDR3 protein: CASTFGGGYEQYF. In DNA, the CDR3 is TGTGCCAGCACCTTTGGGGGGGGCTACGAGCAGTACTTC.